This section outlines one TCR beta chain sequence together with its context. Its specificity is not known. The V gene end was trimmed by 6 bases and the J gene end by 3 bases; junction bases not matched to a gene: 8. The CDR3 covers 15 residues. Germline V gives CDR1 SQVTM, CDR2 ANQGSEA. PCR amplification relied on 60 Vbeta primers (plus 13 Jbeta primers). Measured with immunoSEQ multiplex PCR; TCRdb has only the in-frame clones, and not every one. The table has 95,000 to 150,000 clones, roughly 80% seen once. This sample was included in a study of cytomegalovirus exposure and HLA in healthy donors. Study observations and caveats: A highly shared variant cluster was judged a likely technical artifact.

Input material: PBMCs. The chain couples TRBV29-1 to TRBJ2-1, with 10 nucleotides matching TRBD2. The receptor was isolated from a woman between 50 and 59 years old in good health and CMV-seronegative. The CDR3 protein is CSVLAGVRNYNEQFF. Written as DNA, the CDR3 is TGCAGCGTCCTAGCGGGAGTCAGGAACTACAATGAGCAGTTCTTC.